A selection of T cell receptor beta chains follows, all from one sample in a study of blood T cell dynamics during melanoma immunotherapy. Assay: immunoSEQ multiplex PCR; the TCRdb copy retains only in-frame clones and omits some. Among about 9,600 clones listed, over 75% were seen once. The specimen comprised blood, sampled from a patient treated with checkpoint blockade. Source of these receptors: a human donor with melanoma. Each CDR3 is given without its conserved first and last residue. A D gene is named only where the DNA matches it firmly.

d_gene: .
v_gene: TRBV7-2
j_gene: TRBJ2-7
CDR3aa: ASSLRGFYEQY

d_gene: .
v_gene: TRBV5-1
j_gene: TRBJ2-5
CDR3aa: ASSLGDILGETQY

d_gene: .
v_gene: TRBV5-4
j_gene: TRBJ2-5
CDR3aa: ASSPLPRETQY

d_gene: TRBD1
v_gene: TRBV30
j_gene: TRBJ2-7
CDR3aa: AWTILGQGIEQY

d_gene: .
v_gene: TRBV29-1
j_gene: TRBJ2-7
CDR3aa: SVGKARANYEQY

d_gene: TRBD2
v_gene: TRBV6-1
j_gene: TRBJ2-1
CDR3aa: ASSGTTSRPNEQF

d_gene: .
v_gene: TRBV21-1
j_gene: TRBJ2-2
CDR3aa: ASSKVPVPADGGNTGELF

d_gene: .
v_gene: TRBV10-3
j_gene: TRBJ2-1
CDR3aa: AISEREAYYNEQF

d_gene: .
v_gene: TRBV28
j_gene: TRBJ2-6
CDR3aa: ASSLRQAGIITGANVLT

d_gene: .
v_gene: TRBV5-6
j_gene: TRBJ2-7
CDR3aa: ASSLVGANEQY

d_gene: TRBD1
v_gene: TRBV6-1
j_gene: TRBJ2-7
CDR3aa: AISDRVATGAYEQY

d_gene: .
v_gene: TRBV7-2
j_gene: TRBJ2-3
CDR3aa: ASSGVNTDTQY

d_gene: .
v_gene: TRBV10-3
j_gene: TRBJ2-7
CDR3aa: ASGVSYEQY

d_gene: .
v_gene: TRBV7-6
j_gene: TRBJ2-1
CDR3aa: ASSLAGGSPSYNEQF

d_gene: .
v_gene: TRBV2
j_gene: TRBJ1-2
CDR3aa: ASSERWQGPVGYT

d_gene: TRBD2
v_gene: TRBV28
j_gene: TRBJ2-7
CDR3aa: ASSLQGGIYEQY

d_gene: TRBD2
v_gene: TRBV19
j_gene: TRBJ2-2
CDR3aa: ASSRTSGWGELF

d_gene: TRBD1
v_gene: TRBV28
j_gene: TRBJ2-6
CDR3aa: ASSSAGTGYSGANVLT

d_gene: .
v_gene: TRBV14
j_gene: TRBJ1-6
CDR3aa: ASSPTRVTNSPLH

d_gene: .
v_gene: TRBV28
j_gene: TRBJ1-5
CDR3aa: ASSSIGDSFNQPQH

d_gene: .
v_gene: TRBV7-8
j_gene: TRBJ2-7
CDR3aa: ASSLAAGQTYEQY

d_gene: .
v_gene: TRBV27
j_gene: TRBJ2-7
CDR3aa: ASRNSGGSYEQY

d_gene: .
v_gene: TRBV5-6
j_gene: TRBJ1-5
CDR3aa: ASSFQGRNQPQH

d_gene: .
v_gene: TRBV2
j_gene: TRBJ2-7
CDR3aa: ASSAGASEQY

d_gene: .
v_gene: TRBV5-1
j_gene: TRBJ2-5
CDR3aa: ASSLGGGLNQETQY

d_gene: TRBD2
v_gene: TRBV7-3
j_gene: TRBJ2-3
CDR3aa: ASSHSGSGDTQY